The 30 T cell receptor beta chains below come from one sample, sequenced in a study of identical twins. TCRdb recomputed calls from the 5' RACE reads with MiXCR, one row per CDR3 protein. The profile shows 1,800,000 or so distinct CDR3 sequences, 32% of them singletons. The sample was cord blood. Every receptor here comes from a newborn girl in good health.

The CDR3 region has the DNA TGTGCCAGCAGTTCCAGAGGACAGGGGGGAATGAACACTGAAGCTTTCTTT. It specifies CASSSRGQGGMNTEAFF. The rearrangement joins TRBV28 to TRBJ1-1; TRBD1 matches 10 bases. The CDR3 has 17 amino acids. After removal of 4 bases from V and 0 bases from J, the junction contained 8 bases not matched to a gene. Germline V CDR1 and CDR2: MDHEN, SYDVKM.

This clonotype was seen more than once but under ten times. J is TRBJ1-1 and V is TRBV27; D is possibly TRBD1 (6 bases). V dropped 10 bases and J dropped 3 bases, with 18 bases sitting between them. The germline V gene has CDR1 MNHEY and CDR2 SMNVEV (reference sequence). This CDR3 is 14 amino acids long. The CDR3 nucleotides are TGTGCCACGAAGGGGGGCCGGACGTACACTGAAGCTTTCTTT. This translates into CATKGGRTYTEAFF.

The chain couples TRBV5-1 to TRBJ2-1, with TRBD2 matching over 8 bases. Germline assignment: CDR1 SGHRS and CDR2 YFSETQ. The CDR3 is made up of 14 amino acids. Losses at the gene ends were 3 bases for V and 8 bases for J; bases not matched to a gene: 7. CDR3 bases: TGCGCCAGCAGCTCCTTGGGACTAGTACATGAGCAGTTCTTC. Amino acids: CASSSLGLVHEQFF.

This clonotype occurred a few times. The CDR3: CASSLAGQVLQETQYF. The CDR3 DNA sequence: TGCGCCAGCAGCTTGGCCGGTCAGGTGCTTCAAGAGACCCAGTACTTC. This chain links TRBV5-1 with TRBJ2-5; D call uncertain. Germline lookup yields CDR1 SGHRS and CDR2 YFSETQ. The V gene lost 0 bases and the J gene lost 2 bases, with 14 bases spanning the gap. The CDR3 covers 16 residues.

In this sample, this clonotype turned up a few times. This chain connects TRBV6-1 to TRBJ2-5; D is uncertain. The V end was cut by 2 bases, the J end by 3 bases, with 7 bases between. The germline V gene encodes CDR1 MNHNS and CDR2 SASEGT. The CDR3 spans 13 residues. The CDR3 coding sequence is TGTGCCAGCAGTGAAAACAGCAAAGAGACCCAGTACTTC. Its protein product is CASSENSKETQYF.

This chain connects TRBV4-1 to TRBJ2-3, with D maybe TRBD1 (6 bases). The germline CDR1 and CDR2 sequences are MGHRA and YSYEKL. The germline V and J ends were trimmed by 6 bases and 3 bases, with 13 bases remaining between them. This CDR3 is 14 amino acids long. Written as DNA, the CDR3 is TGCGCCAGCAGGAGGGGGTCGGGAACAGATACGCAGTATTTT. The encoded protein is CASRRGSGTDTQYF.

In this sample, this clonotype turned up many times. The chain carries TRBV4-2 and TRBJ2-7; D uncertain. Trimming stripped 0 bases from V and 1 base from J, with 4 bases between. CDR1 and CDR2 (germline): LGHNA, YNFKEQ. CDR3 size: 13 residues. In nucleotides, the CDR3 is TGTGCCAGCAGCCAAGACAAATCCTACGAGCAGTACTTC. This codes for CASSQDKSYEQYF.

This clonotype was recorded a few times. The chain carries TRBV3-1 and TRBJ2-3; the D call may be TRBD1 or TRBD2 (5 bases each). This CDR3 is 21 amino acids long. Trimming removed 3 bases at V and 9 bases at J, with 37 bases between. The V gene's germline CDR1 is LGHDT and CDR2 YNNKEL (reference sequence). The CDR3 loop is CASSQIWGQRTGAVKKRTQYF. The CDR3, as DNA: TGTGCCAGCAGCCAGATCTGGGGCCAGCGGACTGGAGCGGTCAAGAAGCGGACGCAGTATTTT.

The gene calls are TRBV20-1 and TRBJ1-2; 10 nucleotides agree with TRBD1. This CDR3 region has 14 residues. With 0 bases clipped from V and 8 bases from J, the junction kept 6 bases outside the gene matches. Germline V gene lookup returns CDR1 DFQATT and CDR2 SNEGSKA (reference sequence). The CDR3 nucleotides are TGCAGTGCTAGAGATCGAGGACAGGGGGAAGGCTACACCTTC. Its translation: CSARDRGQGEGYTF.

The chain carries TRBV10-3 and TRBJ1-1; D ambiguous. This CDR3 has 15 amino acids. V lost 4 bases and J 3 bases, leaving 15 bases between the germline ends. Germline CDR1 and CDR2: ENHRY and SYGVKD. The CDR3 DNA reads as TGTGCCATCAGTGGTGGAGGGATCTGGGACACTGAAGCTTTCTTT. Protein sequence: CAISGGGIWDTEAFF.

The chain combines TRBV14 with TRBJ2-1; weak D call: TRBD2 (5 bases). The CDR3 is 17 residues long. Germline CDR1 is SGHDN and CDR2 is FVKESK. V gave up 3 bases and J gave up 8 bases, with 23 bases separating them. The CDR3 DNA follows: TGTGCCAGCAGCCAGGATCCCCCTCTAGCCATCCTCGATGAGCAGTTCTTC. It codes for CASSQDPPLAILDEQFF.

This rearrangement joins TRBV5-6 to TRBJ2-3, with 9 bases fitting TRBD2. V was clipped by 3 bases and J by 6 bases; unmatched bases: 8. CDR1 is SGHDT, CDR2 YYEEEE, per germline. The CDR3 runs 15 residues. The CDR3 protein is CASSWGRTSEDTQYF. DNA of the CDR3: TGTGCCAGCAGCTGGGGACGGACTAGCGAGGATACGCAGTATTTT.

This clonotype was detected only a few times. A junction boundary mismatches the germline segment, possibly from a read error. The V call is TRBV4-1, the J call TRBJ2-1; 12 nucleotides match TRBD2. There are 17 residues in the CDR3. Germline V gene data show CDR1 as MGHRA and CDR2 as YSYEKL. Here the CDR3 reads CASSQYLAGGYYNERFF. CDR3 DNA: TGCGCCAGCAGCCAATACCTAGCGGGAGGGTACTACAATGAGCGGTTCTTC.

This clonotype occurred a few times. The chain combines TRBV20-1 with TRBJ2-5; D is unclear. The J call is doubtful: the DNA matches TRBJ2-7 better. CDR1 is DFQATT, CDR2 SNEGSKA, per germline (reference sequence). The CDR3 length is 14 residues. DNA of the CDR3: TGCAGTGCTGGCGACCCTAGAAGGGTCTACGAGCAGTACTTC. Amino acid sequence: CSAGDPRRVYEQYF.

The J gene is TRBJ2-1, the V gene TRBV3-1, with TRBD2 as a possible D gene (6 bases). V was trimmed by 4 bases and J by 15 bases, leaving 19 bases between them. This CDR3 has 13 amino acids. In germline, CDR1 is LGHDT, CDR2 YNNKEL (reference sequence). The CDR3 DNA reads TGTGCCAGCAGCCCATCCACGGAGGGCTGGGTGTTCTTC. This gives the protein CASSPSTEGWVFF.

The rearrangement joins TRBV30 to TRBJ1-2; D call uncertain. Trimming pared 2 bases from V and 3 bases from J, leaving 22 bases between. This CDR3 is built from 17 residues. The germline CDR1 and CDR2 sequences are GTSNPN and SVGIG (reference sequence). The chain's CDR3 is CAWSSRHGPLRDYGYTF. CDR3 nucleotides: TGTGCCTGGAGTTCCCGACACGGCCCCCTAAGGGACTATGGCTACACCTTC. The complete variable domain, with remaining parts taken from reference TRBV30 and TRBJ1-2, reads SQTIHQWPATLVQPVGSPLSLECTVEGTSNPNLYWYRQAAGRGLQLLFYSVGIGQISSEVPQNLSASRPQDRQFILSSKKLLLSDSGFYLCAWSSRHGPLRDYGYTFGSGTRLTVV.

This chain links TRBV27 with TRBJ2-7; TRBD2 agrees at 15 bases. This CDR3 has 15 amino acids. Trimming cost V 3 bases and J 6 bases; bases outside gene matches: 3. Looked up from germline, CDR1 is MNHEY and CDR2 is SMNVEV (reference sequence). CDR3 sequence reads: CASSLRTSGRGEQYF. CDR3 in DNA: TGTGCCAGCAGTTTGCGGACTAGCGGGAGGGGCGAGCAGTACTTC.

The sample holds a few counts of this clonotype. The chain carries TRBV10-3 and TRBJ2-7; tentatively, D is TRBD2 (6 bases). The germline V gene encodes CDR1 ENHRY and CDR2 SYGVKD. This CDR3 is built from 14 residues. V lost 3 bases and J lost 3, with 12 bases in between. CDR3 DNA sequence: TGTGCCATCAGTGACAAGCGGGTGAGCTACGAGCAGTACTTC. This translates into CAISDKRVSYEQYF.

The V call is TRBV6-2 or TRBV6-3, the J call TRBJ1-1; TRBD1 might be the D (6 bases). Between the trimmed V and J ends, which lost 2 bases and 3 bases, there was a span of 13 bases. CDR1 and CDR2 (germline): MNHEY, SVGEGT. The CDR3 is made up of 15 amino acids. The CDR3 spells CASSYLQGPYTEAFF. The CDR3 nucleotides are TGTGCCAGCAGTTACCTCCAGGGGCCCTACACTGAAGCTTTCTTT.

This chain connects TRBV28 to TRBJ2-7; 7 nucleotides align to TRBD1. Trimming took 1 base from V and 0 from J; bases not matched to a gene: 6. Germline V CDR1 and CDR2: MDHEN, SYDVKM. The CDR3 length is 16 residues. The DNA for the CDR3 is TGTGCCAGCAGTTTATCCCCACAGGGGACCTCCTACGAGCAGTACTTC. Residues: CASSLSPQGTSYEQYF.

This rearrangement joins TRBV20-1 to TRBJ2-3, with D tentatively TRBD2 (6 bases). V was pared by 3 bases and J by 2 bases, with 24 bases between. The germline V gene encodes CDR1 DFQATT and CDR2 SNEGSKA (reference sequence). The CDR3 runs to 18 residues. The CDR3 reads CSARVPLPPGTSTDTQYF. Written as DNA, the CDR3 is TGCAGTGCTAGGGTCCCACTTCCCCCCGGGACTTCCACAGATACGCAGTATTTT.

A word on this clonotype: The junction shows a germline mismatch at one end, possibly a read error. CDR3 coding DNA: TGTGCCAGCAATTTAGGGGGGGGAGTTAGCACAGATACGCAGTATTTT. It encodes CASNLGGGVSTDTQYF. V is TRBV12-3 or TRBV12-4 and J is TRBJ2-3, with D perhaps TRBD2 (7 bases). The CDR3 covers 16 residues.

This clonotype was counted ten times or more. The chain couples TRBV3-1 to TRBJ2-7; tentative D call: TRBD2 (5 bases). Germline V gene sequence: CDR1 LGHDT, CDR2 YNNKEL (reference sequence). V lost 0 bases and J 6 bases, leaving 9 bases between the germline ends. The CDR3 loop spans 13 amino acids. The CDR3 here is CASSQDKRAEQYF. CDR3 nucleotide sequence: TGTGCCAGCAGCCAAGATAAGAGGGCCGAGCAGTACTTC.

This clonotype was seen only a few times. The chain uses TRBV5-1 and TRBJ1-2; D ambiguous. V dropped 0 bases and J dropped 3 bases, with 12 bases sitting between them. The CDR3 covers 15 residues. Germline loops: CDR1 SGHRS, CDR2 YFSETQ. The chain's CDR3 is CASSLDNRVYYGYTF. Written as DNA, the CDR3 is TGCGCCAGCAGCTTGGATAATCGGGTGTACTATGGCTACACCTTC.

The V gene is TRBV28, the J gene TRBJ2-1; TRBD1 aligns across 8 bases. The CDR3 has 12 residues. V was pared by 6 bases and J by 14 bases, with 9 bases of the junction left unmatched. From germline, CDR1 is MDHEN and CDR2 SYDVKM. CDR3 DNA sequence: TGTGCCAGCAGCTACACGACAGGGGTGAAGTTCTTC. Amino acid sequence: CASSYTTGVKFF.

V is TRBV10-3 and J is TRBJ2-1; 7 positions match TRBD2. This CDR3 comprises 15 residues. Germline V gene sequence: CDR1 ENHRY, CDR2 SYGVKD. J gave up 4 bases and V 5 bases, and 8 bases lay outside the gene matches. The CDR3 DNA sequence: TGTGCCATCAGTCCCGAGCGGGAACTGTACAATGAGCAGTTCTTC. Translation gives CAISPERELYNEQFF.

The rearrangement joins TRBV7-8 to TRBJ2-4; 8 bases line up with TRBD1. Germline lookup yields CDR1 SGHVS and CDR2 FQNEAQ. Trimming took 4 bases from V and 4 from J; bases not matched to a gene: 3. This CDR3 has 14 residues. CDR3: CASSSRTGKNIQYF. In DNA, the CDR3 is TGTGCCAGCAGCTCCCGGACAGGGAAAAACATTCAGTACTTC. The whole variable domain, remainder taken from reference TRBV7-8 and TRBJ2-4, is GAGVSQSPRYKVAKRGQDVALRCDPISGHVSLFWYQQALGQGPEFLTYFQNEAQLDKSGLPSDRFFAERPEGSVSTLKIQRTQQEDSAVYLCASSSRTGKNIQYFGAGTRLSVL.

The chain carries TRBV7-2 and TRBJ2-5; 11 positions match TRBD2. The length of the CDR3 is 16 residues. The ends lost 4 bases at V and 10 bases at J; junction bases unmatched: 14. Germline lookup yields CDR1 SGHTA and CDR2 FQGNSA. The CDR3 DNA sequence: TGTGCCAGCAGCTCCCGACTAGCGGGGTGGGAGGAGGACCAGTACTTC. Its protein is CASSSRLAGWEEDQYF.

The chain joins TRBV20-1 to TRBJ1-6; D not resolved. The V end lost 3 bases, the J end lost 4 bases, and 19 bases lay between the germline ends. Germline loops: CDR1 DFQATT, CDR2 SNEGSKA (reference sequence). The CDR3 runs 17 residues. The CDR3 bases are TGCAGTGCTAGTAGGCCGCTCCGCAGGAAATATAATTCACCCCTCCACTTT. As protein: CSASRPLRRKYNSPLHF.

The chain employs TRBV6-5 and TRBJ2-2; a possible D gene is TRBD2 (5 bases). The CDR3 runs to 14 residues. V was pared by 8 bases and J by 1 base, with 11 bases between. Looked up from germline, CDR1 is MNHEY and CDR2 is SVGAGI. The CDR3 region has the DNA TGTGCCAGCCAGCTACGGGGGAACACCGGGGAGCTGTTTTTT. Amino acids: CASQLRGNTGELFF.